This is a list of T cell receptor beta chains from one sample in a study of blood T cell repertoires in COVID-19. This table comes from immunoSEQ multiplex PCR, and its TCRdb copy is limited to in-frame clones, with some not included. Of 150,000 or so clones listed, less than 90% are singletons. The sample comprised peripheral blood. All receptors come from a woman between 65 and 79 years old with acute or convalescent COVID-19. The CDR3 runs from the conserved cysteine through the conserved F or W. The D gene is left open where the match is weak. The size of a clone is reported for some rows only, either as once, few or many, or as a class for expanded clones.

clone_size	v_call	d_call	j_call	cdr3_nt	cdr3_aa
-	TRBV28	TRBD1	TRBJ1-5	TGTGCCAGCAGTTTAAGAGGGGGCGCATCCAATCAGCCCCAGCATTTT	CASSLRGGASNQPQHF
-	TRBV2	TRBD2	TRBJ2-3	TGTGCCAGCAGTGACCCCGGGGCGGGGGGACCAGATACGCAGTATTTT	CASSDPGAGGPDTQYF
-	TRBV9	TRBD2	TRBJ2-5	TGTGCCAGCAGCGCATCTAGCGGGGGGAAAGAGACCCAGTACTTC	CASSASSGGKETQYF
-	TRBV7-2	-	TRBJ2-7	TGTGCCAGCAGCTTGCAGTCAGGGGAGCGCTACGAGCAGTACTTC	CASSLQSGERYEQYF
once	TRBV7-2	TRBD1	TRBJ1-6	TGTGCCAGCAGCTCCGGACAGGCAAATTCACCCCTCCACTTT	CASSSGQANSPLHF
-	TRBV4-3	-	TRBJ1-5	TGCGCCAGCAGCCAAAGAGGCAATCAGCCCCAGCATTTT	CASSQRGNQPQHF
-	TRBV3-1/TRBV3-2	-	TRBJ1-6	TGTGCCAGCAGCCACCGGACAGTGATAAATTCACCCCTCCACTTT	CASSHRTVINSPLHF
-	TRBV6-2/TRBV6-3	-	TRBJ2-7	TGTGCCAGCAGCAGGGTAAGAGGGGAGCAGTACTTC	CASSRVRGEQYF
-	TRBV6-2/TRBV6-3	-	TRBJ1-1	TGTGCCAGCAGTTATGGGAGGGGCGGGAACACTGAAGCTTTCTTT	CASSYGRGGNTEAFF
-	TRBV9	TRBD1	TRBJ1-2	TGTGCCAGCAGCGCTACGACAGGGATCGGTGTGAGTGGCTACACCTTC	CASSATTGIGVSGYTF
-	TRBV21-1	-	TRBJ1-2	TGTGCCAGCAGCAGCCTAAGGGACAGGCTTTATGGCTACACCTTC	CASSSLRDRLYGYTF
-	TRBV6-4	-	TRBJ2-6	TGTGCCAGCAGTGACTCCCCAGGGGCCTCTGGGGCCAACGTCCTGACTTTC	CASSDSPGASGANVLTF
-	TRBV3-1/TRBV3-2	-	TRBJ1-2	TGTGCCAGCAGCCGAGAACTTCAGGGGTATGGCTACACCTTC	CASSRELQGYGYTF
-	TRBV6-5	-	TRBJ1-2	TGTGCCAGCAGTTACACCTTCGGGACACAATATGGCTACACCTTC	CASSYTFGTQYGYTF
-	TRBV19	TRBD2	TRBJ2-3	TGTGCCAGTAGTCCCGGGACTAGCGGGGGGCCGCAGTATTTT	CASSPGTSGGPQYF
-	TRBV6-6	-	TRBJ1-2	TGTGCCAGCAAGGCCGGATTGGGGGGCTATGGCTACACCTTC	CASKAGLGGYGYTF
-	TRBV27	TRBD1	TRBJ1-2	TGTGCCAGCAGTCCGGGACAGGAACTCTATGGCTACACCTTC	CASSPGQELYGYTF
few	TRBV15	TRBD1	TRBJ1-3	TGTGCCACCAGCAGAGACAGGGGGACCTCTGGAAACACCATATATTTT	CATSRDRGTSGNTIYF
-	TRBV6-5	-	TRBJ1-3	TGTGCCAGCAGTTACTCGGGACAATCGACTAGAAACACCATATATTTT	CASSYSGQSTRNTIYF
-	TRBV29-1	-	TRBJ1-1	TGCAGCGTTGACCAGAACACTGAAGCTTTCTTT	CSVDQNTEAFF
-	TRBV19	-	TRBJ2-3	TGTGCCAGTAGTACCCTCAGCGGACTCACAGATACGCAGTATTTT	CASSTLSGLTDTQYF
-	TRBV25-1	TRBD1	TRBJ1-1	TGTGCCAGCAGACAGGGGGCCGCCGCTGAAGCTTTCTTT	CASRQGAAAEAFF
-	TRBV5-6	TRBD1	TRBJ1-6	TGTGCCAGCAGCTTAAGGGACAGAAATTCACCCCTCCACTTT	CASSLRDRNSPLHF
-	TRBV19	-	TRBJ2-5	TGTGCCAGTATGGCCGCCGAGGGGACCCAGTACTTC	CASMAAEGTQYF
-	TRBV30	-	TRBJ1-4	TGTGCCTGGAGTCAACAGGGCAGGGCTAATGAAAAACTGTTTTTT	CAWSQQGRANEKLFF
-	TRBV27	TRBD1	TRBJ1-5	TGTGCCAGCAGTCGGGACAGGGGGCTTTTTAGGGTCCAGCATTTT	CASSRDRGLFRVQHF
-	TRBV7-9	TRBD1	TRBJ1-5	TGTGCCAGCAGCTTCGGGACAGGGGCAGGGCCCCAGCATTTT	CASSFGTGAGPQHF
-	TRBV7-8	-	TRBJ1-5	TGTGCCAGCAGCTTAGAACAGTTAAGCAATCAGCCCCAGCATTTT	CASSLEQLSNQPQHF
-	TRBV7-9	TRBD1	TRBJ2-7	TGTGCCAGCAGCGCGCGAGCCGGGACAGGGAGGTACGAGCAGTACTTC	CASSARAGTGRYEQYF
once	TRBV3-1/TRBV3-2	-	TRBJ1-3	TGTGCCAGCAGCCAAGACAGGGCCCTCTCTGGAAACACCATATATTTT	CASSQDRALSGNTIYF
-	TRBV28	-	TRBJ1-4	TGTGCCAGCAGTTTGCCCACATCTAATGAAAAACTGTTTTTT	CASSLPTSNEKLFF
-	TRBV28	TRBD2	TRBJ2-1	TGTGCCAGCAGTTCCAGGACTAGTAGCCCCCACGATGAGCAGTTCTTC	CASSSRTSSPHDEQFF
-	TRBV19	-	TRBJ1-3	TGTGCCAGTAGTATCAGATCTGGAAACACCATATATTTT	CASSIRSGNTIYF
-	TRBV12-3/TRBV12-4	-	TRBJ1-1	TGTGCCAGCAGTTTGCGGGAGAACACTGAAGCTTTCTTT	CASSLRENTEAFF
-	TRBV27	TRBD1	TRBJ1-1	TGTGCCAGCAGGGGACAGGTCATGAACACTGAAGCTTTCTTT	CASRGQVMNTEAFF
-	TRBV6-6	TRBD1	TRBJ1-3	TGTGCCAGCAGTCCCAAGCACCGTCCCGGGACAGGGGCGGGCGCTGGAAACACCATATATTTT	CASSPKHRPGTGAGAGNTIYF
-	TRBV5-1	-	TRBJ2-1	TGCGCCAGCAGCTTGGACAGGGAGACCTACAATGAGCAGTTCTTC	CASSLDRETYNEQFF
-	TRBV28	TRBD1	TRBJ2-5	TGTGCCAGCAGTGGCCGGACAGGGACAGAGACCCAGTACTTC	CASSGRTGTETQYF
-	TRBV7-6	TRBD2	TRBJ2-2	TGTGCCAGCAGCTTACTCGGGGGGACCGGGGAGCTGTTTTTT	CASSLLGGTGELFF
-	TRBV7-9	-	TRBJ1-4	TGTGCCAGCAGCTTTTTTCAGGATATGCGTGAAAAACTGTTTTTT	CASSFFQDMREKLFF
-	TRBV3-1/TRBV3-2	TRBD1	TRBJ1-6	TGTGCCAGCAGCCGGTCCTCCGGGACAGTCAATTCACCCCTCCACTTT	CASSRSSGTVNSPLHF
-	TRBV6-5	-	TRBJ1-2	TGTGCCAGCAGTTCCCGGTCTTTGATATACACCTTC	CASSSRSLIYTF
-	TRBV4-1	TRBD2	TRBJ2-7	TGCGCCAGCAGCCGAGGACTAGCGGGGGGGTCAAGCTCCTACGAGCAGTACTTC	CASSRGLAGGSSSYEQYF
-	TRBV13	-	TRBJ2-2	TGTGCCAGCAGATTAAGGGGAGGGGGCACCGGGGAGCTGTTTTTT	CASRLRGGGTGELFF
once	TRBV6-2/TRBV6-3	-	TRBJ1-1	TGTGCCAGCAGTTACTCGAGATCCACTGAAGCTTTCTTT	CASSYSRSTEAFF
-	TRBV18	-	TRBJ1-2	TGTGCCAGCTCACCACCGGCTGGAGGCCCGGCCACCAACTATGGCTACACCTTC	CASSPPAGGPATNYGYTF
-	TRBV24-1	TRBD2	TRBJ2-3	TGTGCCACCAGTGATTACGGGGGGGGGCAGACAGATACGCAGTATTTT	CATSDYGGGQTDTQYF
-	TRBV3-1/TRBV3-2	-	TRBJ1-3	TGTGCCAGCAGCCAAGGAAGAGAGATGACTGTCTCTGGAAACACCATATATTTT	CASSQGREMTVSGNTIYF
-	TRBV6-5	TRBD1	TRBJ1-6	TGTGCCAGCAGTTGGGCGGGACAGCACAATTCACCCCTCCACTTT	CASSWAGQHNSPLHF
few	TRBV2	TRBD2	TRBJ2-1	TGTGCCAGCAGTGAAGCGCTTGGACTAGCGGGGGCCCGGTTTCAGTTCTTC	CASSEALGLAGARFQFF
-	TRBV29-1	-	TRBJ1-5	TGCAGCGTTGTGGCGGGTAGCTCTGGCAATCAGCCCCAGCATTTT	CSVVAGSSGNQPQHF
-	TRBV30	TRBD1	TRBJ1-1	TGTGCCGCTAGACAGGGAGCCAGTACTGAAGCTTTCTTT	CAARQGASTEAFF
-	TRBV14	-	TRBJ1-3	TGTGCCAGGATTATAGTAGGGGCGGATGGAAACACCATATATTTT	CARIIVGADGNTIYF
once	TRBV5-4	TRBD1	TRBJ1-6	TGTGCCAGCAGGTCGGCAGGGGGCCTTAATTCACCCCTCCACTTT	CASRSAGGLNSPLHF
-	TRBV19	-	TRBJ1-6	TGTGCCAGTAGTATTACTTCGACAGGCCGTGGCTCACCCCTCCACTTT	CASSITSTGRGSPLHF
-	TRBV10-2	-	TRBJ2-7	TGCGCCAGCAGTGCAGGGGTCGAGCAGTACTTC	CASSAGVEQYF
-	TRBV5-1	-	TRBJ1-1	TGCGCCAGCAGCTTGCAGGGGCGCATGAACACTGAAGCTTTCTTT	CASSLQGRMNTEAFF